The following is a T cell receptor (beta chain) sequence with its context. What it binds is not known. Samples each yielded at least 6 micrograms of total RNA. Per the germline V gene, CDR1 is SGHTA and CDR2 is FQGNSA. V lost 1 base and J lost 7, with 7 bases in between. The CDR3 is 12 amino acids. Together with a sample-barcoded 5' primer, a J-beta primer mix was included in a second PCR lasting about 6 to 11 cycles. TCRdb recomputed calls from the 5' RACE reads with MiXCR, one row per CDR3 protein. Here the sample spans fewer than 800,000 distinct CDR3 sequences, more than 20% being singletons. The data are from a study of blood T cells in healthy people across ages. General observations from the study: One million T cells yielded diversity estimates that were considered underestimates. Whereas aged donors had fewer naive CD4+ cells, long-lived donors had more of them and higher diversity. Unknown donor CMV status possibly confounded expanded clonotype changes.

Sample: blood. The chain is built from TRBV7-2 and TRBJ2-5; D uncertain. The sequence came from a man aged 70-80 years in good health. CDR3 nucleotide sequence: TGTGCCAGCAGCTTAGAAGTGGGGACCCAGTACTTC. This encodes CASSLEVGTQYF.